This T cell receptor beta chain was recovered during a study of OX40 agonist ivuxolimab in advanced cancers. Overall study context: Patients were treated with intravenous ivuxolimab, dosed at 0.01 to 10 mg/kg and infused every 2 weeks.

Trimming pared 5 bases from V and 0 bases from J, leaving 11 bases between. This CDR3 region has 14 residues. CDR1 is LGHNT and CDR2 is FRNRAP in the germline V gene. This clone was recorded a few times. Its matching antigen is unknown. People who had autoimmune disease history or systemic immunosuppression were excluded. The data were produced by immunoSEQ multiplex PCR, yet TCRdb's version contains in-frame clones alone and is incomplete. The repertoire holds about 50,000 clones, approximately 78% seen once, with around 7.8% in the top ten. Findings and limits, study-wide: A proportion of nonresponders additionally exhibited low normalized T-cell clonal expansion. The study found among the lowest clonal expansion in partial responders at 0.1-3.0 mg/kg.

V and J are TRBV12-5 and TRBJ2-7; weak D call: TRBD2 (5 bases). This TCR derives from an adult with an advanced solid tumor such as melanoma, head and neck, liver or kidney cancer. The sample in question was CD4+ or CD8+ T cells sorted from blood, obtained in a trial of the OX40 agonist ivuxolimab. Here the CDR3 DNA reads TGTGCTAGTGGTCCAAGCGGTAACTCCTACGAGCAGTACTTC. It yields the protein CASGPSGNSYEQYF.